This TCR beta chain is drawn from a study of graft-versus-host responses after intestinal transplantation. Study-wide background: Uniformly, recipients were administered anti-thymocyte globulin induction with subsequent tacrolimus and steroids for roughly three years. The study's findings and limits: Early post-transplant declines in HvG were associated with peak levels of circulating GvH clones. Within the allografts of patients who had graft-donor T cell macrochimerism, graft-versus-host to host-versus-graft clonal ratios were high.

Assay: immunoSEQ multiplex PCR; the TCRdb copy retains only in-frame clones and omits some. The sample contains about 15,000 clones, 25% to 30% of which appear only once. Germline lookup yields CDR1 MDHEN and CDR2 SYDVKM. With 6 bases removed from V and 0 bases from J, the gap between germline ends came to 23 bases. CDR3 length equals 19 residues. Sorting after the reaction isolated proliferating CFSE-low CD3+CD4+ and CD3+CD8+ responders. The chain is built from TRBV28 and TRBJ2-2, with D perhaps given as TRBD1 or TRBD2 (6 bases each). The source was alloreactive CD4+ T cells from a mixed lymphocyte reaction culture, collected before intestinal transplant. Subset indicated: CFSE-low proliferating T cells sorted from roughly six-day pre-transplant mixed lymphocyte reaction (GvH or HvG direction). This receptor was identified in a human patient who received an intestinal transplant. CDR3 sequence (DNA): TGTGCCAGCAGCGACCTATATGCCCCGGGGGCGCCGAACACCGGGGAGCTGTTTTTT. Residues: CASSDLYAPGAPNTGELFF.